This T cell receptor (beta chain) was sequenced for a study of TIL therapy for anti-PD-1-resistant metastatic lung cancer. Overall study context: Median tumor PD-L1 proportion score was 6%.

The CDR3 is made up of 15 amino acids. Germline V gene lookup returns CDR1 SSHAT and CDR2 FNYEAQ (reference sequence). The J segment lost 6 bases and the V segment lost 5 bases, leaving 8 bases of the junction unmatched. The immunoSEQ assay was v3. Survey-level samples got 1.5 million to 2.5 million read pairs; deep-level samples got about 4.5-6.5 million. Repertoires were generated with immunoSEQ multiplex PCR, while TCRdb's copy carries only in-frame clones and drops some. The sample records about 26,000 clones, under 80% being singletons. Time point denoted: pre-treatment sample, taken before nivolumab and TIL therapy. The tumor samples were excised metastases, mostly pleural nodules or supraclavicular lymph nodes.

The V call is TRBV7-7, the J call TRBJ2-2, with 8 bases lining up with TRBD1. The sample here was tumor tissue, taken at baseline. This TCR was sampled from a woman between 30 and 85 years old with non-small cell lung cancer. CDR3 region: CASSPSQGAAGELFF. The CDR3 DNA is TGTGCCAGCAGCCCTAGTCAGGGGGCTGCCGGGGAGCTGTTTTTT.